The 28 T cell receptor beta chains listed next were all sequenced from one sample in a study of CD8+CD57+ T cells in acquired aplastic anemia. The use of genomic DNA as template underpinned the TCR beta VDJ and CDR3 profiling. One entry per CDR3 protein results from TCRdb running MiXCR on the reads. The sample carries about 180,000 distinct CDR3 sequences, about three fifths recorded once. Patients chosen for sequencing had CD8+CD57+ cells that had expanded, as shown by flow cytometry. The sample consisted of sorted CD4+, CD8+, or CD8+CD57+ T cells (not recorded which) from PBMCs. These receptors were obtained from a human donor with aplastic anemia.

The chain carries TRBV29-1 and TRBJ1-1, with 9 bases aligning to TRBD1. CDR1 is SQVTM and CDR2 is ANQGSEA in the germline V gene. V lost 3 bases to trimming and J lost 3 bases; unmatched junction nucleotides: 2. The CDR3 contains 13 residues. In DNA form, the CDR3 reads TGCAGCGTTGAGAGGACAGGGGACACTGAAGCTTTCTTT. Its translation: CSVERTGDTEAFF.

J is TRBJ1-4 and V is TRBV10-3, with 10 bases identical to TRBD1. This CDR3 comprises 15 residues. CDR1 ENHRY and CDR2 SYGVKD come from the germline V gene. J lost 8 bases, V lost 6 bases, and 9 bases had no gene match. This chain's CDR3 is CAISDTGTGDEKLFF. CDR3 in DNA: TGTGCCATCAGCGATACCGGGACAGGGGACGAAAAACTGTTTTTT.

V gene TRBV20-1 combines with J gene TRBJ2-5; TRBD1 is a possible D gene (5 bases). V lost 8 bases and J lost 1, with 11 bases in between. This CDR3 has 12 residues. The germline V gene encodes CDR1 DFQATT and CDR2 SNEGSKA (reference sequence). The CDR3 region is CSISQGQETQYF. CDR3 nucleotides: TGCAGTATAAGCCAGGGCCAAGAGACCCAGTACTTC.

The J gene is TRBJ1-2, the V gene TRBV24-1; TRBD1 matches at 7 bases. Losses at the gene ends were 10 bases for V and 4 bases for J; bases not matched to a gene: 8. From germline, CDR1 is KGHDR and CDR2 SFDVKD. There are 13 residues in the CDR3. DNA for the CDR3: TGTGCCACTTTCAGGGACAGATCCTATGGCTACACCTTC. Its translation: CATFRDRSYGYTF.

This clonotype was observed a handful of times. The V gene is TRBV7-3, the J gene TRBJ2-1; tentative D call: TRBD1 (5 bases). The V and J ends lost 3 bases and 4 bases respectively, with 10 bases between them. The CDR3 runs to 14 residues. Germline loops: CDR1 SGHTA, CDR2 FQGTGA. DNA for the CDR3: TGTGCCAGCAGCTTGTTGGGGCCATACAATGAGCAGTTCTTC. The encoded protein is CASSLLGPYNEQFF.

This clonotype was observed a handful of times. One end of the junction is discordant with germline, which a read error may explain. J is TRBJ2-7 and V is TRBV7-2; TRBD2 agrees at 10 bases. Germline V gene sequence: CDR1 SGHTA, CDR2 FQGNSA. This CDR3 is built from 14 residues. CDR3: CASSLAGVAYEQYF. The CDR3 DNA follows: TGTGCCAGCAGCCTAGCGGGGGTCGCCTACGAGCAGTACTTC.

This chain uses TRBV9 with TRBJ1-5; D perhaps matches TRBD1 (5 bases). Germline values: CDR1 SGDLS, CDR2 YYNGEE. The length of the CDR3 is 15 residues. Deletions cut 1 base from V and 0 bases from J, with 8 bases between. The CDR3 nucleotides are TGTGCCAGCAGCGTACAGGGATATAGCAATCAGCCCCAGCATTTT. Amino acids: CASSVQGYSNQPQHF.

To note about this clonotype: As the CDR3 is not closed by the conserved phenylalanine or tryptophan, this likely results from a read error. The rearrangement uses TRBV9 and TRBJ2-5, with TRBD1 matching over 9 bases. Germline loops: CDR1 SGDLS, CDR2 YYNGEE. J gave up 5 bases and V 3 bases, and 2 bases lay outside the gene matches. CDR3 length: 13 amino acids. Here the CDR3 DNA reads TGTGCCAGCAGCGCGACAGGGGGGGAGACCCAGTACCTC. Its protein is CASSATGGETQYL.

Ten or more counts support this clonotype. The rearrangement joins TRBV27 to TRBJ2-1, with 7 bases lining up with TRBD1. The CDR3 consists of 13 residues. In germline, CDR1 is MNHEY, CDR2 SMNVEV (reference sequence). Trimming cost V 10 bases and J 5 bases; bases outside gene matches: 8. The CDR3 DNA sequence: TGTGCCACCCTGGGGACAGATCACAATGAGCAGTTCTTC. This encodes CATLGTDHNEQFF.

The rearrangement links TRBV10-2 to TRBJ2-5; 7 bases are a match to TRBD1. Germline-derived CDR1 and CDR2 are WSHSY and SAAADI. The trim removed 7 bases at V and 2 bases at J, leaving 10 bases unmatched. The CDR3 runs to 15 residues. The CDR3 DNA reads as TGCGCCAGCAAACGATGGACAGGACCTCAAGAGACCCAGTACTTC. Amino acid sequence: CASKRWTGPQETQYF.

The chain employs TRBV5-6 and TRBJ2-7; possibly TRBD2 for D (6 bases). The CDR3 has 14 amino acids. CDR1 SGHDT and CDR2 YYEEEE come from the germline V gene. Trimming removed 2 bases at V and 6 bases at J, with 15 bases between. The CDR3 DNA is TGTGCCAGCAGCTTTGGAGGGAAACTTGGCGAGCAGTACTTC. Amino acid sequence: CASSFGGKLGEQYF.

This sequence joins TRBV20-1 and TRBJ2-7, with 8 bases that match TRBD1. V lost 7 bases and J lost 3; bases outside the gene matches: 8. This CDR3 contains 13 residues. CDR1 and CDR2 from the germline V gene are DFQATT and SNEGSKA (reference sequence). The CDR3 DNA follows: TGCAGTGACCTCCGGGACAGGAACTACGAGCAGTACTTC. The encoded protein is CSDLRDRNYEQYF.

This clonotype was recorded many times. The J gene is TRBJ1-2, the V gene TRBV29-1, with D possibly TRBD1 on 5 matching bases. The CDR3 length is 14 residues. CDR1 is SQVTM and CDR2 is ANQGSEA in the germline V gene. Trimming left V 3 bases short and J 4 bases short, with 15 bases between. In nucleotides, the CDR3 is TGCAGCGTTGAGGGGGTATGGGGGACCTATGGCTACACCTTC. This translates into CSVEGVWGTYGYTF. Together with reference TRBV29-1 and TRBJ1-2, the CDR3 gives the full variable domain: SAVISQKPSRDICQRGTSLTIQCQVDSQVTMMFWYRQQPGQSLTLIATANQGSEATYESGFVIDKFPISRPNLTFSTLTVSNMSPEDSSIYLCSVEGVWGTYGYTFGSGTRLTVV.

This clonotype was recorded at least ten times. This rearrangement joins TRBV6-6 to TRBJ1-3; D is perhaps TRBD1 (6 bases). The CDR3 is made up of 15 amino acids. Germline V gives CDR1 MNHNY, CDR2 SVGAGI (reference sequence). V lost 5 bases to trimming and J lost 0 bases, with 11 bases between them. CDR3 in amino acids: CASSPRQASGNTIYF. As DNA, the CDR3 is TGTGCCAGCAGTCCTAGACAGGCCTCTGGAAACACCATATATTTT.

This clonotype appeared once. The chain joins TRBV24-1 to TRBJ2-3; TRBD2 agrees at 10 bases. CDR1 and CDR2 (germline): KGHDR, SFDVKD. The CDR3 runs to 16 residues. The ends lost 3 bases at V and 1 base at J; junction bases unmatched: 3. The CDR3 sequence: CATSDVLAGGTDTQYF. In DNA form, the CDR3 reads TGTGCCACCAGTGATGTTCTAGCGGGGGGCACAGATACGCAGTATTTT.

The chain employs TRBV19 and TRBJ2-6, with D uncertain. The CDR3 extends over 15 amino acids. Germline CDR1 reads LNHDA; CDR2 reads SQIVND (reference sequence). V lost 5 bases and J 3 bases, leaving 11 bases between the germline ends. The CDR3 region has the DNA TGTGCCAGTAGTCCCGACACCCTTGGGGCCAACGTCCTGACTTTC. Translating gives CASSPDTLGANVLTF.

This clonotype was observed a handful of times. The chain carries TRBV12-3 or TRBV12-4 and TRBJ2-3, with 11 bases matching TRBD2. The CDR3 has 17 residues. J lost 5 bases, V lost 5 bases, and 12 bases had no gene match. CDR3 nucleotide sequence: TGTGCCAGCAGTGTCCATAGCGGGGGGGCCGGTGGAGATACGCAGTATTTT. Translating gives CASSVHSGGAGGDTQYF.

This clonotype has just a few counts. This chain uses TRBV27 with TRBJ2-5; D uncertain. Germline CDR1 is MNHEY and CDR2 is SMNVEV (reference sequence). Trimming cost V 3 bases and J 4 bases, with 3 bases left between them. CDR3 length: 11 residues. CDR3 bases: TGTGCCAGCAGTTTGGTAGAGACCCAGTACTTC. This codes for CASSLVETQYF.

The chain employs TRBV9 and TRBJ2-7, with 9 bases that match TRBD1. Germline CDR1 SGDLS, CDR2 YYNGEE. This CDR3 has 14 residues. V was pared by 3 bases and J by 6 bases, with 7 bases of the junction left unmatched. In nucleotides, the CDR3 is TGTGCCAGCAGCGAAGGGACAGGGTTCGGCGAGCAGTACTTC. Translating gives CASSEGTGFGEQYF.

DNA of the CDR3: TGTGCCAGCAGCCCTTCGGCCGCAAGGAAGGAAAAACTGTTTTTT. Its protein is CASSPSAARKEKLFF. This chain joins TRBV7-8 and TRBJ1-4, with unresolved D. CDR1 and CDR2 (germline): SGHVS, FQNEAQ. CDR3 size: 15 residues. V was trimmed by 5 bases and J by 8 bases, leaving 18 bases between them. Full variable domain (missing parts from reference TRBV7-8 and TRBJ1-4): GAGVSQSPRYKVAKRGQDVALRCDPISGHVSLFWYQQALGQGPEFLTYFQNEAQLDKSGLPSDRFFAERPEGSVSTLKIQRTQQEDSAVYLCASSPSAARKEKLFFGSGTQLSVL.

The chain links TRBV11-2 to TRBJ1-5; 10 bases are shared with TRBD1. Germline V CDR1 and CDR2: SGHAT, FQNNGV. The CDR3 is made up of 16 amino acids. The V and J ends lost 6 bases and 0 bases, in that order; junction bases with no gene match: 5. In DNA form, the CDR3 reads TGTGCCAGCAGTGACGGGACAGGGGATAGCAATCAGCCCCAGCATTTT. Translation: CASSDGTGDSNQPQHF.

J is TRBJ1-1 and V is TRBV4-1; D is perhaps TRBD1 (6 bases). Between the trimmed V and J ends, which lost 2 bases and 4 bases, there was a span of 8 bases. This CDR3 has 13 amino acids. Germline-derived CDR1 and CDR2 are MGHRA and YSYEKL. The DNA for the CDR3 is TGCGCCAGCAGCCAATGGGGGCCCACTGAAGCTTTCTTT. Encoded protein: CASSQWGPTEAFF.

There are many counts of this clonotype. The chain uses TRBV10-1 and TRBJ1-1; D gene unclear. CDR1 is WNHNN, CDR2 SYGVQD, per germline (reference sequence). V was cut by 0 bases and J by 4 bases, with 12 bases left in between. The CDR3 extends over 15 amino acids. CDR3 region: CASSESRTAGTEAFF. In DNA, the CDR3 is TGCGCCAGCAGTGAGTCGAGGACGGCGGGCACTGAAGCTTTCTTT.

The rearrangement uses TRBV7-9 and TRBJ1-2, with D maybe TRBD1 (6 bases). From germline, CDR1 is SEHNR and CDR2 FQNEAQ (reference sequence). The CDR3 has 15 residues. V shed 5 bases and J shed 4 bases, with 17 bases lying between them. The CDR3 nucleotides are TGTGCCAGCAGCCCTGGGGTGGGGGCACCCTATGGCTACACCTTC. Encoded protein: CASSPGVGAPYGYTF.

This clonotype was seen ten or more times. V and J are TRBV5-1 and TRBJ1-1; D may be TRBD1 (6 bases). The CDR3 runs to 16 residues. Trimming stripped 4 bases from V and 0 bases from J, with 16 bases between. CDR1 SGHRS and CDR2 YFSETQ come from the germline V gene. This chain's CDR3 is CASSLPTGNLNTEAFF. The CDR3 DNA is TGCGCCAGCAGCCTTCCTACAGGGAACTTGAACACTGAAGCTTTCTTT. The full variable domain, in which reference TRBV5-1 and TRBJ1-1 provide the parts outside the CDR3, is KAGVTQTPRYLIKTRGQQVTLSCSPISGHRSVSWYQQTPGQGLQFLFEYFSETQRNKGNFPGRFSGRQFSNSRSEMNVSTLELGDSALYLCASSLPTGNLNTEAFFGQGTRLTVV.

This clonotype was counted a few times. CDR3 sequence reads: CSASGTSVAYEQYF. CDR3 DNA sequence: TGCAGTGCGTCCGGGACTAGCGTGGCCTACGAGCAGTACTTC. V usage is TRBV20-1 and J usage is TRBJ2-7; 10 bases line up with TRBD2. This CDR3 contains 14 residues. Per the germline V gene, CDR1 is DFQATT and CDR2 is SNEGSKA (reference sequence). V shed 6 bases and J 2 bases; nucleotides not matched to a gene: 7.

V is TRBV19 and J is TRBJ1-2; tentative D call: TRBD1 (5 bases). The germline gives CDR1 LNHDA, CDR2 SQIVND (reference sequence). Deletions cut 4 bases from V and 4 bases from J, with 13 bases between. The CDR3 has 14 residues. This CDR3 is CASSTTGTAYGYTF. CDR3 DNA sequence: TGTGCCAGTAGTACTACCGGGACGGCCTATGGCTACACCTTC. The whole variable domain, filled in from reference TRBV19 and TRBJ1-2, reads DGGITQSPKYLFRKEGQNVTLSCEQNLNHDAMYWYRQDPGQGLRLIYYSQIVNDFQKGDIAEGYSVSREKKESFPLTVTSAQKNPTAFYLCASSTTGTAYGYTFGSGTRLTVV.

The chain combines TRBV2 with TRBJ1-6; 7 positions agree with TRBD1. V lost 9 bases, J lost 5 bases, and 16 bases stayed unmatched. The CDR3 consists of 17 residues. Germline V lookup: CDR1 SNHLY, CDR2 FYNNEI. CDR3 in amino acids: CASTGGRGQADNSPLHF. CDR3 nucleotides: TGTGCCAGTACAGGAGGCCGAGGACAGGCGGATAATTCACCCCTCCACTTT.